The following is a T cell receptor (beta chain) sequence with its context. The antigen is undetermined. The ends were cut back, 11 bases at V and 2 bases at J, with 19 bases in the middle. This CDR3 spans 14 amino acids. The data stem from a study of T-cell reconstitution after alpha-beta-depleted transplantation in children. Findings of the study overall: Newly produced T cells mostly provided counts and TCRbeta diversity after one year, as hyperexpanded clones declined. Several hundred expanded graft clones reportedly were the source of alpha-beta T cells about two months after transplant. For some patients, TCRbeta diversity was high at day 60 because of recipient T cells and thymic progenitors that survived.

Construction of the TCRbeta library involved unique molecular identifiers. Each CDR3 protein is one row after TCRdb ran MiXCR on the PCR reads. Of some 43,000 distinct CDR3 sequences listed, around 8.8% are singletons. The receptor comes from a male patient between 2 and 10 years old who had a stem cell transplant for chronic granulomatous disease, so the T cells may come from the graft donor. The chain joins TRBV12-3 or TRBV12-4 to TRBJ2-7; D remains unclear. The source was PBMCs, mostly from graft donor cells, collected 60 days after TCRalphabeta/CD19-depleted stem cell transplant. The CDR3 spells CAFSSRYLPYEQYF. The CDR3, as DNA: TGTGCCTTCAGTTCCCGATATCTACCCTACGAGCAGTACTTC.